The text below deals with one TCR beta chain. All trial patients relapsed after autologous stem cell transplantation. The CDR3 covers 16 residues. Trimming removed 6 bases from V and 0 bases from J, with 15 bases in between. Germline V gene data show CDR1 as SGHAT and CDR2 as FQNNGV. This specimen comes from a study of PD-1 blockade in classical Hodgkin lymphoma. The table came from immunoSEQ multiplex PCR; TCRdb's copy has only in-frame clones and leaves some out. The sample includes about 13,000 clones, about 80% of them seen just once. The sequencing used peripheral blood mononuclear cells (PBMCs), collected at baseline. The chain links TRBV11-2 to TRBJ2-1; either TRBD1 or TRBD2 may fit D (5 bases each). The TCR comes from a human donor with classical Hodgkin lymphoma. Here the CDR3 reads CASSLSGGSSYNEQFF. The CDR3 nucleotides read TGTGCCAGCAGTCTTTCTGGGGGAAGCTCCTACAATGAGCAGTTCTTC.